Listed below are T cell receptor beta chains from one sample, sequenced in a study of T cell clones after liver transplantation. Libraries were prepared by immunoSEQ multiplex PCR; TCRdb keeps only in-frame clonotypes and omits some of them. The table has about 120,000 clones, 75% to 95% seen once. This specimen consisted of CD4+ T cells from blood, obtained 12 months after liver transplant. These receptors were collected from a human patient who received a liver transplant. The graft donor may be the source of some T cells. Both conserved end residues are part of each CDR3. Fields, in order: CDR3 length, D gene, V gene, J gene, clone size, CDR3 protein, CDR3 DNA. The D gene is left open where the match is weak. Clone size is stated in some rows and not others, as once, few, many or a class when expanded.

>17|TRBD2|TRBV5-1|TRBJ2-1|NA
CASSGGLAARPYNEQFF
TGCGCCAGCAGCGGAGGACTAGCGGCCCGACCCTACAATGAGCAGTTCTTC
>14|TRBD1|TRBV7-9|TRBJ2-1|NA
CASSHRGNYNEQFF
TGTGCCAGCAGCCACAGGGGTAACTACAATGAGCAGTTCTTC
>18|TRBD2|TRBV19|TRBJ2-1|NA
CASSLEGLAGDPYNEQFF
TGTGCCAGTAGTCTAGAGGGACTAGCGGGAGATCCCTACAATGAGCAGTTCTTC
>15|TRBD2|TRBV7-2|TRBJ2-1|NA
CASSLAGLAFNEQFF
TGTGCCAGCAGCTTAGCGGGACTAGCGTTCAATGAGCAGTTCTTC
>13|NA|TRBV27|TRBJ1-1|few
CASSLVGGTEAFF
TGTGCCAGCAGTTTAGTGGGGGGCACTGAAGCTTTCTTT
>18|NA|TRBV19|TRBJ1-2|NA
CASFLRTHRQSSNYGYTF
TGTGCCAGTTTTCTACGCACCCACCGACAGAGTTCTAACTATGGCTACACCTTC
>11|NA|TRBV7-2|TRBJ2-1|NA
CASTINGEQFF
TGTGCCAGCACCATTAACGGGGAGCAGTTCTTC
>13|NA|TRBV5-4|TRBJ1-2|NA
CASAAAPNYGYTF
TGTGCCAGCGCGGCAGCCCCTAACTATGGCTACACCTTC
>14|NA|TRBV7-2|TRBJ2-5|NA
CASSLVGWQETQYF
TGTGCCAGCAGCCTGGTAGGGTGGCAAGAGACCCAGTACTTC
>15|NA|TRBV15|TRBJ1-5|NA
CATSRGEAGTQPQHF
TGTGCCACCAGCAGAGGGGAGGCAGGGACCCAGCCCCAGCATTTT
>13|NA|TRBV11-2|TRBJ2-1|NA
CASSVGSYNEQFF
TGTGCCAGCAGCGTTGGGTCCTACAATGAGCAGTTCTTC
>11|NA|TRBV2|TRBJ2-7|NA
CARGTPYEQYF
TGTGCCAGAGGGACGCCCTACGAGCAGTACTTC
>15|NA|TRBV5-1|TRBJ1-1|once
CASSFGRSGDTEAFF
TGCGCCAGCAGCTTCGGAAGGTCTGGGGACACTGAAGCTTTCTTT
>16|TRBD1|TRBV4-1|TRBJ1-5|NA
CASSPLDRGGNQPQHF
TGCGCCAGCAGCCCCCTGGACAGGGGGGGCAATCAGCCCCAGCATTTT
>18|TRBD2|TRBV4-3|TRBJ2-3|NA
CASSQGLAGDTSTDTQYF
TGCGCCAGCAGCCAAGGACTAGCGGGGGACACTAGCACAGATACGCAGTATTTT